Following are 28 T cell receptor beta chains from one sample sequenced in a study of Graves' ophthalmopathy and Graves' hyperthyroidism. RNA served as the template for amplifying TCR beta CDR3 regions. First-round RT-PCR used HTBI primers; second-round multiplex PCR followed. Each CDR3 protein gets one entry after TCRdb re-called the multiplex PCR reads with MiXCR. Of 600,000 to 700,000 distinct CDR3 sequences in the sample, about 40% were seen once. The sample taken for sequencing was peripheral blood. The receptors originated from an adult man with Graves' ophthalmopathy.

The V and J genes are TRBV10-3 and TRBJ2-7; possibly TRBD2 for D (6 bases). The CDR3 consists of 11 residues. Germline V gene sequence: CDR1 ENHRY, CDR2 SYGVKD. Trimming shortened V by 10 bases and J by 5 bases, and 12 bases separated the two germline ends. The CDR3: CASRPGDEQYF. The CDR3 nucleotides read TGTGCCAGCAGGCCGGGGGACGAGCAGTACTTC.

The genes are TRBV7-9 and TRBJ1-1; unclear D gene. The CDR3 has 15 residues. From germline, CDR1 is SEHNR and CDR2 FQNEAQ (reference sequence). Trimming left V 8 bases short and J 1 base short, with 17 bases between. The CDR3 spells CASSPPADQNTEAFF. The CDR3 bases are TGTGCCAGCTCACCACCCGCAGACCAGAACACTGAAGCTTTCTTT. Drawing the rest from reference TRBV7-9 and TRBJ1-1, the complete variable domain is DTGVSQNPRHKITKRGQNVTFRCDPISEHNRLYWYRQTLGQGPEFLTYFQNEAQLEKSRLLSDRFSAERPKGSFSTLEIQRTEQGDSAMYLCASSPPADQNTEAFFGQGTRLTVV.

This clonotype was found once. CDR3 sequence reads: CASSEGIYEHF. The CDR3 region has the DNA TGTGCCAGCAGTGAAGGGATCTACGAGCATTTT. This chain connects TRBV25-1 to TRBJ1-5; D is unresolved. Between the trimmed V and J ends, which lost 2 bases and 14 bases, there was a span of 10 bases. The CDR3 is made up of 11 amino acids. Germline-derived CDR1 and CDR2 are MGHDK and SYGVNS.

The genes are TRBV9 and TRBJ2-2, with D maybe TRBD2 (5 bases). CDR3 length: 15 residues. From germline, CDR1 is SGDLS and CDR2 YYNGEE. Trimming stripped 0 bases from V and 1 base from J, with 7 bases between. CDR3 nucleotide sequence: TGTGCCAGCAGCGTAGTGAGCGGGAACACCGGGGAGCTGTTTTTT. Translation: CASSVVSGNTGELFF. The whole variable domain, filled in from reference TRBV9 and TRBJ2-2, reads DSGVTQTPKHLITATGQRVTLRCSPRSGDLSVYWYQQSLDQGLQFLIQYYNGEERAKGNILERFSAQQFPDLHSELNLSSLELGDSALYFCASSVVSGNTGELFFGEGSRLTVL.

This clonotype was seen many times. CDR3 residues: CATSRGHLQETQYF. The DNA for the CDR3 is TGTGCCACCAGCAGGGGACACCTCCAAGAGACCCAGTACTTC. The chain carries TRBV15 and TRBJ2-5, with D possibly TRBD1 on 6 matching bases. This CDR3 has 14 residues. Trimming took 3 bases from V and 1 from J, leaving 9 bases between them. Per the germline V gene, CDR1 is LNHNV and CDR2 is YYDKDF (reference sequence). Looking up the rest from reference TRBV15 and TRBJ2-5 gives the full variable domain: DAMVIQNPRYQVTQFGKPVTLSCSQTLNHNVMYWYQQKSSQAPKLLFHYYDKDFNNEADTPDNFQSRRPNTSFCFLDIRSPGLGDTAMYLCATSRGHLQETQYFGPGTRLLVL.

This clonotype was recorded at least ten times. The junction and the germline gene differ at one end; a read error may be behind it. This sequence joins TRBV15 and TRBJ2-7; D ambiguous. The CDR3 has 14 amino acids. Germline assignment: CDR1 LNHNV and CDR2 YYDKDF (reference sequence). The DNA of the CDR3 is TGTGCCACCAGCAGGCCGGGCGTCCTGGGCGAGCAGCACTTC. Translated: CATSRPGVLGEQHF.

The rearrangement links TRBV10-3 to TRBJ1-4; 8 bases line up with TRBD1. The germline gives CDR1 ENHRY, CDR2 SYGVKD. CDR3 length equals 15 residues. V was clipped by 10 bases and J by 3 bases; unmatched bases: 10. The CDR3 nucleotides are TGTGCCAGCAGACTACAGGGGGTATCTAATGAAAAACTGTTTTTT. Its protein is CASRLQGVSNEKLFF.

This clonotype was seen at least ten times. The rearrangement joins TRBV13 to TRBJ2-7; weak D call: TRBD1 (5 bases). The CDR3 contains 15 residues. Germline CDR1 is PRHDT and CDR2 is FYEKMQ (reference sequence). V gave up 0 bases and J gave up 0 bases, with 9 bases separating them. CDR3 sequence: CASSLGWGPSYEQYF. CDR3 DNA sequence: TGTGCCAGCAGCTTAGGTTGGGGCCCCTCCTACGAGCAGTACTTC.

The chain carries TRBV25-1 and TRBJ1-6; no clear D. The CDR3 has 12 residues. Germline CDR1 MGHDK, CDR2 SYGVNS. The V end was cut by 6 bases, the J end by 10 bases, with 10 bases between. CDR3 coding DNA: TGTGCCAGCAGCCAACAACACTCACCCCTCCACTTT. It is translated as CASSQQHSPLHF.

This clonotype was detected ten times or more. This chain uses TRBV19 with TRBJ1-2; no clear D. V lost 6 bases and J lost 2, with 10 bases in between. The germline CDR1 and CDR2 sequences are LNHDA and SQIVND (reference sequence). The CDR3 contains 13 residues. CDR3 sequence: CASRSGSNYGYTF. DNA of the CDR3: TGTGCCAGTAGGTCAGGAAGCAACTATGGCTACACCTTC.

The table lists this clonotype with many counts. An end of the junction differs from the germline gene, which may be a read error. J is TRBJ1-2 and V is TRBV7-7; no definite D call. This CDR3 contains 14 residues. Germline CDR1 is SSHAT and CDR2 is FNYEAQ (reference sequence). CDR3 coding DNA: TGTGCTAGCAGTTTAGTGCGACTCAGAGGTGGTTACACCTTC. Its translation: CASSLVRLRGGYTF.

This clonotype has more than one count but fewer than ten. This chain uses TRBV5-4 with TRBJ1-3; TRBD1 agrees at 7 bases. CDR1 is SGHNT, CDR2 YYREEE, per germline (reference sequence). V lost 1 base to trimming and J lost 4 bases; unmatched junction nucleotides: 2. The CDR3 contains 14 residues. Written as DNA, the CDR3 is TGTGCCAGCAGCTTGATGGGACAGGGAAACACCATATATTTT. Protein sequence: CASSLMGQGNTIYF.

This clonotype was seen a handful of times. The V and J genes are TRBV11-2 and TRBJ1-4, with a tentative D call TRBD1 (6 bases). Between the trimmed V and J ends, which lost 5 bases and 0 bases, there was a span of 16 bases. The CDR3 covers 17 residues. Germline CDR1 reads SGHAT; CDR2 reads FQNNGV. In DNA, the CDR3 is TGTGCCAGCAGCGCGAGCGACAGGAAAGCAACTAATGAAAAACTGTTTTTT. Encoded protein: CASSASDRKATNEKLFF.

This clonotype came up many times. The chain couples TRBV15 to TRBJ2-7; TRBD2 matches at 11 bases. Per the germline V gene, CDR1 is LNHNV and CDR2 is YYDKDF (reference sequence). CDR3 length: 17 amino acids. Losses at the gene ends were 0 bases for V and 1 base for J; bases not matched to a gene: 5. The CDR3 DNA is TGTGCCACCAGCAGAGAAGCGGGACTAGCGGTATCCTACGAGCAGTACTTC. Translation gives CATSREAGLAVSYEQYF.

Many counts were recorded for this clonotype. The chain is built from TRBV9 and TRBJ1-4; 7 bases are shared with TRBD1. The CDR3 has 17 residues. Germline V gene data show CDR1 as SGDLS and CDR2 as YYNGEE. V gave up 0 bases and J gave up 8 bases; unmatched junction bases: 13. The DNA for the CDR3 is TGTGCCAGCAGCGTAGGAGGAGGGGGCGCTTTTCGAGAAAAACTGTTTTTT. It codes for CASSVGGGGAFREKLFF.

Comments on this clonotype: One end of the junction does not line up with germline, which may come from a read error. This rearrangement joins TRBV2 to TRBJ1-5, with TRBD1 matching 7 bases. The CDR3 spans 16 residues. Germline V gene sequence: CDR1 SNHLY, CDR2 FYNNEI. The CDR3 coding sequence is TGTGCCAGCAGTCGAAAGGGGGCCCGTCGCAATCAGTCCCAGCATTTT. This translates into CASSRKGARRNQSQHF. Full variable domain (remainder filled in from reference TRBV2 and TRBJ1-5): EPEVTQTPSHQVTQMGQEVILRCVPISNHLYFYWYRQILGQKVEFLVSFYNNEISEKSEIFDDQFSVERPDGSNFTLKIRSTKLEDSAMYFCASSRKGARRNQSQHFGDGTRLSIL.

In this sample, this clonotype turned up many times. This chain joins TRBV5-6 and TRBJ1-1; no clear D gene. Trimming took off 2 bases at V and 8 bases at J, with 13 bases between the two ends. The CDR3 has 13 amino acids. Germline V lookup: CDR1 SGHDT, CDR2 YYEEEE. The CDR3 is CASSFPPDLEAFF. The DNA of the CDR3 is TGTGCCAGCAGCTTCCCTCCTGACTTGGAAGCTTTCTTT.

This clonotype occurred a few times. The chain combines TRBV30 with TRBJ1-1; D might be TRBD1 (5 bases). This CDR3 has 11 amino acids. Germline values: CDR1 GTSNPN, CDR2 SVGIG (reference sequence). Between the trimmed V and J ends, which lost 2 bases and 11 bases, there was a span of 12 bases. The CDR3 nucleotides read TGTGCCTGGAGTTCAGGGTTGAGTGCTTTCTTT. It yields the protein CAWSSGLSAFF.

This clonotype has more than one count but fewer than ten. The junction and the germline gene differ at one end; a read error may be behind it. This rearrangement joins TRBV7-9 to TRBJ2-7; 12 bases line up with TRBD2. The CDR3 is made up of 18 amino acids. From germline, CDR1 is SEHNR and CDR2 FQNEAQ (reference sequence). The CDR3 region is CASSQEVTSGGLGYEQYF. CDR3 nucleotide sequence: TGCGCCAGCAGCCAAGAGGTTACTAGCGGGGGGCTGGGGTACGAGCAGTACTTC.

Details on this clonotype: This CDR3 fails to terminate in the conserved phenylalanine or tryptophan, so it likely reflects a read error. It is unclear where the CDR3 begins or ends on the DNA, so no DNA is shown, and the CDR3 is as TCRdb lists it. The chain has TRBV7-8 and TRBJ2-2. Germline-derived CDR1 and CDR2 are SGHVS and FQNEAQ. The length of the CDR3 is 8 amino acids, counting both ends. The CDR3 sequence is CASSLERV.

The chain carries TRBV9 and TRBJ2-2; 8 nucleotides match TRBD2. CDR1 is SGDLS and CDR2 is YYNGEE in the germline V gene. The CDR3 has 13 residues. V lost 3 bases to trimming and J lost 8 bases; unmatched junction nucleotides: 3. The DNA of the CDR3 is TGTGCCAGCAGCGGCGCTAGCGGGGGGGAGCTGTTTTTT. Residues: CASSGASGGELFF.

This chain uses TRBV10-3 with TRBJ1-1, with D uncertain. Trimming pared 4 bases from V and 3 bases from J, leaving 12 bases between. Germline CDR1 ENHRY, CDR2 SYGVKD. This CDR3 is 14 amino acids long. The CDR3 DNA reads TGTGCCATCAGTGGAACCGCTGGGGACACTGAAGCTTTCTTT. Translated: CAISGTAGDTEAFF.

CDR3 region: CATSSRSGSYEQYF. In DNA form, the CDR3 reads TGTGCCACCAGCAGCCGTTCAGGGTCCTACGAGCAGTACTTC. The V and J genes are TRBV15 and TRBJ2-7; possible D gene TRBD1, 5 bases. The CDR3 spans 14 residues. The V gene lost 3 bases and the J gene lost 1 base, with 10 bases spanning the gap. From germline, CDR1 is LNHNV and CDR2 YYDKDF (reference sequence).

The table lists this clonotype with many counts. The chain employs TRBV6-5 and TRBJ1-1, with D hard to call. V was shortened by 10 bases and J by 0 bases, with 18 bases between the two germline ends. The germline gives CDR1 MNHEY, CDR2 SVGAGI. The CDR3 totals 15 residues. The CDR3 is CATKPWAEMNTEAFF. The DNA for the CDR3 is TGTGCCACGAAACCGTGGGCGGAAATGAACACTGAAGCTTTCTTT.

CDR3 sequence: CSVGEGRFYEQYF. The DNA of the CDR3 is TGCAGCGTTGGGGAGGGACGCTTCTACGAGCAGTACTTC. The chain joins TRBV29-1 to TRBJ2-7; the match to TRBD2 covers 7 bases. The V segment lost 4 bases and the J segment 3 bases; nucleotides outside the gene matches: 6. Germline CDR1 reads SQVTM; CDR2 reads ANQGSEA. The CDR3 contains 13 residues.

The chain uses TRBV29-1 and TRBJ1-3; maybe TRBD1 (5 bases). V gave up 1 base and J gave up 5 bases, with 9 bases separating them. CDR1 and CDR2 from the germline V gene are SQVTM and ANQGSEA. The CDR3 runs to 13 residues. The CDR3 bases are TGCAGCGTTGAAGTCGGGGGTAGAAACACCATATATTTT. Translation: CSVEVGGRNTIYF.

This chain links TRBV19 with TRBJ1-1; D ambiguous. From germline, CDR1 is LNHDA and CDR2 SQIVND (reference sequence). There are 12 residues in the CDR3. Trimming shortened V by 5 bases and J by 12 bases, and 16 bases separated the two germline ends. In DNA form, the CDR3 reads TGTGCCAGTAGTCCGCGCCCGGGAAGAACTTTCTTT. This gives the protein CASSPRPGRTFF.

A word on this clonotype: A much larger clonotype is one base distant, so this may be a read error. Here the CDR3 DNA reads TGTGCCAGCAAGGCCGCTGCTAACTATGGCTACACCTTC. Its translation: CASKAAANYGYTF. The rearrangement joins TRBV2 to TRBJ1-2; D not resolved. The CDR3 is 13 residues long. V was shortened by 7 bases and J by 0 bases, with 9 bases between the two germline ends. The V gene's germline CDR1 is SNHLY and CDR2 FYNNEI. Using reference TRBV2 and TRBJ1-2 for the parts outside the CDR3, the full variable domain is EPEVTQTPSHQVTQMGQEVILRCVPISNHLYFYWYRQILGQKVEFLVSFYNNEISEKSEIFDDQFSVERPDGSNFTLKIRSTKLEDSAMYFCASKAAANYGYTFGSGTRLTVV.